What follows are 18 T cell receptor beta chains derived from one specimen sequenced in a study of blood T cell repertoires in COVID-19. Generated by immunoSEQ multiplex PCR, the TCRdb table keeps only in-frame clones and is missing some. The sample shows 430,000 or so clones, roughly 90% of them seen only once. The specimen sequenced was peripheral blood. Every receptor here comes from a man between 18 and 29 years old with COVID-19, enrolled during active disease.

The rearrangement uses TRBV7-9 and TRBJ2-6, with D tentatively TRBD2 (6 bases). The CDR3 extends over 15 amino acids. Germline lookup yields CDR1 SEHNR and CDR2 FQNEAQ (reference sequence). V was pared by 5 bases and J by 2 bases, with 10 bases between. CDR3 region: CASSLGGPGANVLTF. The CDR3 nucleotides read TGTGCCAGCAGCCTCGGAGGGCCTGGGGCCAACGTCCTGACTTTC.

The DNA for the CDR3 is TGCGCCAGCAGCTTGGCGGGCCGCGGGGCTTTCTTT. Translated: CASSLAGRGAFF. The V call is TRBV5-1, the J call TRBJ1-1, with D hard to call. Trimming took 0 bases from V and 11 from J, leaving 11 bases between them. The CDR3 length is 12 residues. From germline, CDR1 is SGHRS and CDR2 YFSETQ. Based on the CDR3 plus reference TRBV5-1 and TRBJ1-1, the full variable domain is KAGVTQTPRYLIKTRGQQVTLSCSPISGHRSVSWYQQTPGQGLQFLFEYFSETQRNKGNFPGRFSGRQFSNSRSEMNVSTLELGDSALYLCASSLAGRGAFFGQGTRLTVV.

This chain joins TRBV9 and TRBJ2-7; 12 bases agree with TRBD2. CDR1 and CDR2 (germline): SGDLS, YYNGEE. This CDR3 is 16 amino acids long. Trimming cost V 0 bases and J 6 bases; bases outside gene matches: 7. CDR3 bases: TGTGCCAGCAGCGTAGACGGCCGACTAGCGGGAGTCGAGCAGTACTTC. Its translation is CASSVDGRLAGVEQYF.

The chain joins TRBV7-9 to TRBJ2-3; 12 bases line up with TRBD2. The CDR3 has 17 residues. Trimming took 5 bases from V and 3 from J; bases not matched to a gene: 9. Germline V gives CDR1 SEHNR, CDR2 FQNEAQ (reference sequence). CDR3 sequence (DNA): TGTGCCAGCAGCCGGGGGACTAGCGGGTTCAGTACAGATACGCAGTATTTT. Residues: CASSRGTSGFSTDTQYF.

The chain recombines TRBV12-3 or TRBV12-4 with TRBJ1-2; 7 bases agree with TRBD1. V lost 1 base, J lost 9 bases, and 5 bases stayed unmatched. CDR3 size: 13 residues. The CDR3 protein is CASSLELGQSYTF. CDR3 DNA: TGTGCCAGCAGTTTAGAACTGGGACAGAGCTACACCTTC.

The rearrangement links TRBV12-5 to TRBJ2-3; 9 nucleotides agree with TRBD1. With V trimmed by 2 bases and J by 4 bases, 22 bases remained unmatched. Germline loops: CDR1 LGHNT, CDR2 FRNRAP. The CDR3 extends over 21 amino acids. The CDR3 here is CASGLPQFRTGAQASPDTQYF. The CDR3, as DNA: TGTGCTAGTGGTTTGCCCCAATTTCGGACAGGGGCCCAGGCATCACCAGATACGCAGTATTTT.

The chain employs TRBV15 and TRBJ2-3; D may be TRBD2 (6 bases). With 3 bases removed from V and 5 bases from J, the gap between germline ends came to 21 bases. CDR3 length: 17 amino acids. Germline-derived CDR1 and CDR2 are LNHNV and YYDKDF (reference sequence). The CDR3 nucleotides are TGTGCCACCAGCAGCGGGGGAACCGGGACTCCCAAAGATACGCAGTATTTT. It specifies CATSSGGTGTPKDTQYF.

This rearrangement joins TRBV5-1 to TRBJ2-5; 10 bases are a match to TRBD2. CDR3 length equals 15 residues. V shed 5 bases, J shed 5 bases, and the junction held 9 bases outside the gene matches. Germline V CDR1 and CDR2: SGHRS, YFSETQ. This CDR3 reads CASSTLAGGLETQYF. The DNA for the CDR3 is TGCGCCAGCAGTACCTTAGCGGGGGGTCTCGAGACCCAGTACTTC.

The chain is built from TRBV10-2 and TRBJ2-7; 8 nucleotides agree with TRBD1. With 6 bases clipped from V and 1 base from J, the junction kept 5 bases outside the gene matches. Germline CDR1 reads WSHSY; CDR2 reads SAAADI. There are 14 residues in the CDR3. CDR3: CASRGTGVSYEQYF. The CDR3, as DNA: TGCGCCAGCAGGGGGACAGGTGTATCCTACGAGCAGTACTTC.

This clone showed up just once. The rearrangement joins TRBV7-9 to TRBJ1-1, with TRBD1 identical over 10 bases. The junction had 11 bases not matched to a gene; V was cut back by 2 bases and J by 5 bases. Per germline, CDR1 SEHNR and CDR2 FQNEAQ (reference sequence). CDR3 length: 17 residues. The CDR3 is CASSLSLTGGGGTEAFF. DNA for the CDR3: TGTGCCAGCAGCTTATCATTGACAGGGGGCGGGGGTACTGAAGCTTTCTTT.

This clone was seen only once. The chain links TRBV7-9 to TRBJ2-1; 8 bases are shared with TRBD1. The CDR3 length is 15 residues. The trim removed 6 bases at V and 3 bases at J, leaving 7 bases unmatched. CDR1 SEHNR and CDR2 FQNEAQ come from the germline V gene (reference sequence). For the CDR3, the DNA is TGTGCCAGCAGTTACCGCGGACAGGGCTACAATGAGCAGTTCTTC. Translated: CASSYRGQGYNEQFF.

This clone was seen a single time. This chain joins TRBV27 and TRBJ2-1; a weak D match, TRBD1 (6 bases). The CDR3 consists of 15 residues. CDR1 and CDR2 (germline): MNHEY, SMNVEV (reference sequence). V lost 4 bases, J lost 2 bases, and 12 bases lay in between. In nucleotides, the CDR3 is TGTGCCAGCAGTTCATTACAGGGTACCTACAATGAGCAGTTCTTC. Its translation: CASSSLQGTYNEQFF.

In its sample, this clone was seen once. The chain recombines TRBV6-5 with TRBJ2-1, with 9 bases lining up with TRBD2. The CDR3 has 15 amino acids. J was trimmed by 6 bases and V by 8 bases; bases with no gene match: 11. Germline CDR1 MNHEY, CDR2 SVGAGI. The CDR3 DNA reads TGTGCCAGCCGGGCGGCGGGGGGGCCCTTCAATGAGCAGTTCTTC. Protein sequence: CASRAAGGPFNEQFF.

V gene TRBV18 combines with J gene TRBJ2-3; 11 positions match TRBD2. Germline values: CDR1 KGHSH, CDR2 LQKENI. Trimming removed 1 base from V and 2 bases from J; junction bases left unmatched: 14. This CDR3 spans 20 amino acids. The CDR3 DNA sequence: TGTGCCAGCTCACCACTTCCGGGGACTAGCGGCCGCGCACTCACAGATACGCAGTATTTT. It encodes CASSPLPGTSGRALTDTQYF.

The V call is TRBV3-1 (or the pseudogene TRBV3-2), the J call TRBJ1-5; 10 nucleotides agree with TRBD1. V was pared by 4 bases and J by 4 bases, with 4 bases of the junction left unmatched. Germline CDR1 and CDR2: LGHDT and YNNKEL (reference sequence). This CDR3 is 15 amino acids long. For the CDR3, the DNA is TGTGCCAGCAGCCGAGACAGGGGGCCGAATCAGCCCCAGCATTTT. Protein product: CASSRDRGPNQPQHF.

J is TRBJ2-1 and V is TRBV11-3; 11 positions match TRBD2. This CDR3 has 16 residues. The ends lost 4 bases at V and 5 bases at J; junction bases unmatched: 7. Germline-derived CDR1 and CDR2 are SGHNT and YENEEA. CDR3: CASSSLSGRGNNEQFF. The CDR3 coding sequence is TGTGCCAGCAGCTCCCTTAGCGGGAGGGGGAACAATGAGCAGTTCTTC.

This clone appeared many times. Other DNA sequences in this sample translate to the same CDR3. This chain links TRBV12-3 or TRBV12-4 with TRBJ1-2; 8 bases map to TRBD1. The CDR3 sequence is 13 residues long. The V gene end was trimmed by 5 bases and the J gene end by 7 bases; junction bases not matched to a gene: 6. The CDR3 is CASSRQGSSGYTF. Written as DNA, the CDR3 is TGTGCCAGCAGTCGACAGGGGTCGTCTGGCTACACCTTC.

This clone was seen only once. The gene calls are TRBV5-1 and TRBJ2-7; 10 nucleotides align to TRBD2. Germline V gene lookup returns CDR1 SGHRS and CDR2 YFSETQ. V lost 0 bases to trimming and J lost 6 bases; unmatched junction nucleotides: 3. The CDR3 contains 14 residues. The CDR3 bases are TGCGCCAGCAGCTTGGATTTAGCGGGAGGCGAGCAGTACTTC. It translates to CASSLDLAGGEQYF.